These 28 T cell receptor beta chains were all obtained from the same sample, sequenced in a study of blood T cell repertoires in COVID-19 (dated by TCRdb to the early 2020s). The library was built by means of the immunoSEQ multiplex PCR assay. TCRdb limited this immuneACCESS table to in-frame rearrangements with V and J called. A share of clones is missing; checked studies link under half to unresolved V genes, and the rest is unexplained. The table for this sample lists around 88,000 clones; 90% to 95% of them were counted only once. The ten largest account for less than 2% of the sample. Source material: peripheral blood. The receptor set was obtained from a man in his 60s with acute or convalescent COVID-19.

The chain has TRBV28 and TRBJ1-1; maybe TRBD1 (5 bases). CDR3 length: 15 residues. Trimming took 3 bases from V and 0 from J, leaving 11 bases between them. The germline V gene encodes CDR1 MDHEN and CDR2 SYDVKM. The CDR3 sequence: CASSLGGEMNTEAFF. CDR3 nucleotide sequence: TGTGCCAGCAGTTTGGGGGGAGAAATGAACACTGAAGCTTTCTTT.

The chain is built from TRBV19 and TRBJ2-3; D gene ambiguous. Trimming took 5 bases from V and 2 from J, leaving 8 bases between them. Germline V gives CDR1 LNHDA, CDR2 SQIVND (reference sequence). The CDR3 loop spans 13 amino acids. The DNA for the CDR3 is TGTGCCAGTAGTCCCCAGTACACAGATACGCAGTATTTT. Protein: CASSPQYTDTQYF.

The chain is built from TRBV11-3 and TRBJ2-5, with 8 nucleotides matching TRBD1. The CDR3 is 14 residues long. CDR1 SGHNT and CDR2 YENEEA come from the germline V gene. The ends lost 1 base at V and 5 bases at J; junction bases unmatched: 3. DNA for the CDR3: TGTGCCAGCAGCTTAGGTACAGGGGGTGAGACCCAGTACTTC. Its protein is CASSLGTGGETQYF.

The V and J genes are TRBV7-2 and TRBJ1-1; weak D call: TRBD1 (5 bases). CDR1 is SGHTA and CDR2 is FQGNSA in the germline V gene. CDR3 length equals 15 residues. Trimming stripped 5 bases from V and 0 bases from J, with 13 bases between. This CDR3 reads CASSNLLTVNTEAFF. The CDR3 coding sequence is TGTGCCAGCAGCAACCTACTGACAGTGAACACTGAAGCTTTCTTT.

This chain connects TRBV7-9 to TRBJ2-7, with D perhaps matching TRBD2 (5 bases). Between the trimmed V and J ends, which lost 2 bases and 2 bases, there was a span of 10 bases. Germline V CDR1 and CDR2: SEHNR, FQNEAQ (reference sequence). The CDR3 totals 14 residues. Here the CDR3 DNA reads TGTGCCAGCAGCTTAAACGGGGTAACCTACGAGCAGTACTTC. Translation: CASSLNGVTYEQYF.

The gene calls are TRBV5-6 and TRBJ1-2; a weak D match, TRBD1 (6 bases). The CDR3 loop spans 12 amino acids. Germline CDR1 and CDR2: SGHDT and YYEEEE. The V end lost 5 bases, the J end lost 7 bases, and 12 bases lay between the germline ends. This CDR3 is CASSLQGVGYTF. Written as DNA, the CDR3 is TGTGCCAGCAGTCTACAGGGCGTTGGCTACACCTTC.

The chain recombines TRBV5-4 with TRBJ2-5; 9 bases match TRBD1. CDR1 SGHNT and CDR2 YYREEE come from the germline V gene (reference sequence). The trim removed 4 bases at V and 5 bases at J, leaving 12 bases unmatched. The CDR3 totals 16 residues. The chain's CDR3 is CASSPAPGQGFETQYF. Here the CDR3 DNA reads TGTGCCAGCAGCCCAGCGCCGGGACAGGGTTTTGAGACCCAGTACTTC. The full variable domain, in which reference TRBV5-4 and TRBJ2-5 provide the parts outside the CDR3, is ETGVTQSPTHLIKTRGQQVTLRCSSQSGHNTVSWYQQALGQGPQFIFQYYREEENGRGNFPPRFSGLQFPNYSSELNVNALELDDSALYLCASSPAPGQGFETQYFGPGTRLLVL.

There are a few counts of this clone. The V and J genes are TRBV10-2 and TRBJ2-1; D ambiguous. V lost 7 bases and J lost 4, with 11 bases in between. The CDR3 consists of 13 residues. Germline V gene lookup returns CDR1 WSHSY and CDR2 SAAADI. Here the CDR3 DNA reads TGCGCCAGCACCCCGGGTAGATACAATGAGCAGTTCTTC. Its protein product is CASTPGRYNEQFF.

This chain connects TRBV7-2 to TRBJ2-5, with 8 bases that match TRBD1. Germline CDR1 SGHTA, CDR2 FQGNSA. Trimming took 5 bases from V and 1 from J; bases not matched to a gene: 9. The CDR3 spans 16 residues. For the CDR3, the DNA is TGTGCCAGCAGCACCAGGACAGGGCGCCTCCAAGAGACCCAGTACTTC. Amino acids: CASSTRTGRLQETQYF. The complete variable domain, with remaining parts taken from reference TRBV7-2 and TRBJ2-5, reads GAGVSQSPSNKVTEKGKDVELRCDPISGHTALYWYRQSLGQGLEFLIYFQGNSAPDKSGLPSDRFSAERTGGSVSTLTIQRTQQEDSAVYLCASSTRTGRLQETQYFGPGTRLLVL.

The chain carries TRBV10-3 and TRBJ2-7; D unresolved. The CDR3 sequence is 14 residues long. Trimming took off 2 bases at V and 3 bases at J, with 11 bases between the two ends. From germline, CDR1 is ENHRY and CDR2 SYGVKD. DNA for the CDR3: TGTGCCATCAGTGAGAATGGTGGCAGCTACGAGCAGTACTTC. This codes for CAISENGGSYEQYF.

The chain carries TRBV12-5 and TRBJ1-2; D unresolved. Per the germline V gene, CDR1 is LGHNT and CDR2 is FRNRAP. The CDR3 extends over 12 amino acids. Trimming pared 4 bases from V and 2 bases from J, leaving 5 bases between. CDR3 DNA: TGTGCTAGTGGTTCTCCCAACTATGGCTACACCTTC. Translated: CASGSPNYGYTF.

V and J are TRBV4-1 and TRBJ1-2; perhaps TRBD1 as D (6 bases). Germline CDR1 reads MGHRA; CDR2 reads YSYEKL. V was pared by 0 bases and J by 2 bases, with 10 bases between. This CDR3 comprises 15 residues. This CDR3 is CASSQEGQINYGYTF. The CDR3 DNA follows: TGCGCCAGCAGCCAAGAAGGACAGATCAACTATGGCTACACCTTC.

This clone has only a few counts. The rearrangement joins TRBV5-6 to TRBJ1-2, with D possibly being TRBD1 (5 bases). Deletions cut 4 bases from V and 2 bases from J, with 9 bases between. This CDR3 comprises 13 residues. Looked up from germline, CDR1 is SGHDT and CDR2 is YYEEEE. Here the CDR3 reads CASSLPGNYGYTF. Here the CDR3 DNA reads TGTGCCAGCAGCCTCCCAGGGAACTATGGCTACACCTTC.

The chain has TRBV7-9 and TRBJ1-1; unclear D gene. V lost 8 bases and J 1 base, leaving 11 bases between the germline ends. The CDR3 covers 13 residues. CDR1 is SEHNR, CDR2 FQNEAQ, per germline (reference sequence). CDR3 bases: TGTGCCAGCTTGATCTGGCCGAACACTGAAGCTTTCTTT. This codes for CASLIWPNTEAFF.

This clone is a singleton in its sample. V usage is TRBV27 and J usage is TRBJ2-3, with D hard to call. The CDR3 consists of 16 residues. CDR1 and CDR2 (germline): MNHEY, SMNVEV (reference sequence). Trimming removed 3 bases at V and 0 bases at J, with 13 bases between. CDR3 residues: CASSFSRVPSTDTQYF. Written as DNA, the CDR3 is TGTGCCAGCAGTTTTAGCAGAGTTCCTAGCACAGATACGCAGTATTTT.

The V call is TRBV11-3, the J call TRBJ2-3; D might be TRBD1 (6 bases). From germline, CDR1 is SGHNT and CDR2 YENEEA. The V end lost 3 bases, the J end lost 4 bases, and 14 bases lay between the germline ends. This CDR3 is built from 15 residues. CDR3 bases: TGTGCCAGCAGCTTCTATGGCAGGGGATCAGATACGCAGTATTTT. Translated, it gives CASSFYGRGSDTQYF.

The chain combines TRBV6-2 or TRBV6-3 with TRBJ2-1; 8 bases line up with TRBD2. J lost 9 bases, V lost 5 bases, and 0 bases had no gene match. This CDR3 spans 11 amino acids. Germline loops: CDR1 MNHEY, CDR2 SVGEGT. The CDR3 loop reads CASSSGGEQFF. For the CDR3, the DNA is TGTGCCAGCAGTAGCGGGGGTGAGCAGTTCTTC.

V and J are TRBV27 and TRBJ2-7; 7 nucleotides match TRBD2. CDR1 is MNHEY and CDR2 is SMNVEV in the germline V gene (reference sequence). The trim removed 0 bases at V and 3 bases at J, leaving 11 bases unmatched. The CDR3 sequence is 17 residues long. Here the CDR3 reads CASSLSDRASGSYEQYF. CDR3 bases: TGTGCCAGCAGTTTATCGGACCGGGCTAGCGGAAGCTACGAGCAGTACTTC.

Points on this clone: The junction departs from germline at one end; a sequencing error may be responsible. In DNA form, the CDR3 reads TGTGCCTGCAGACAGGGGGGAATGAATAGTAAGCAGTTCTTC. This encodes CACRQGGMNSKQFF. The rearrangement links TRBV6-5 to TRBJ2-1, with 9 bases aligning to TRBD1. The CDR3 extends over 14 amino acids. Germline V gene sequence: CDR1 MNHEY, CDR2 SVGAGI.

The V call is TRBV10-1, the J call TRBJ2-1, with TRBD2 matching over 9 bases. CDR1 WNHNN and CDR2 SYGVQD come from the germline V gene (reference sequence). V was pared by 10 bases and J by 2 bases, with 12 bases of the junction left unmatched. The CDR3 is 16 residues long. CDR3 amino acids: CATNWTSVHPYNEQFF. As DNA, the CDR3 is TGCGCCACCAACTGGACTAGCGTTCATCCCTACAATGAGCAGTTCTTC.

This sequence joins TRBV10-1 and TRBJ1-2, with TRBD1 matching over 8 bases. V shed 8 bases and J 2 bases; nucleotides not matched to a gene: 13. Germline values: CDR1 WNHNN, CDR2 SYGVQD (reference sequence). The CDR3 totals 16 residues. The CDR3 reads CASHSTGGGLNYGYTF. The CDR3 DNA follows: TGCGCCAGCCATTCCACAGGGGGGGGTTTAAACTATGGCTACACCTTC.

The CDR3 sequence is CASSNGVLPEAFF. For the CDR3, the DNA is TGTGCCAGCAGTAACGGAGTCCTTCCTGAAGCTTTCTTT. This chain connects TRBV6-5 to TRBJ1-1; no firm D call. Trimming left V 5 bases short and J 6 bases short, with 13 bases between. This CDR3 has 13 amino acids. CDR1 is MNHEY, CDR2 SVGAGI, per germline.

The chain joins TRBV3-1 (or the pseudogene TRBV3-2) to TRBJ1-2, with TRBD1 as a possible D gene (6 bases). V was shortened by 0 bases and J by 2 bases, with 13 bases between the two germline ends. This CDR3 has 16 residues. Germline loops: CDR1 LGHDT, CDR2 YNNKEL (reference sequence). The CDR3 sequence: CASSQERTGWNYGYTF. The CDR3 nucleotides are TGTGCCAGCAGCCAAGAACGCACAGGGTGGAACTATGGCTACACCTTC.

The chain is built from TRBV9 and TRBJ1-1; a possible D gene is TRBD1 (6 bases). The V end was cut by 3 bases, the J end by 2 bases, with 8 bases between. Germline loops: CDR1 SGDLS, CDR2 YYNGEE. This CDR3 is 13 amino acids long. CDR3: CASSAGTNTEAFF. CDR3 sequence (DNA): TGTGCCAGCAGCGCGGGGACAAACACTGAAGCTTTCTTT.

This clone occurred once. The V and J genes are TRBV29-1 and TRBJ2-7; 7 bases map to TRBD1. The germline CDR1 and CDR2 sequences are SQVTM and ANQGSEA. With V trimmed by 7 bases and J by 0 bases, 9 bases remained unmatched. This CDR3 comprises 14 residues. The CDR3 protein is CSARQGQSSYEQYF. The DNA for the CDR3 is TGCAGCGCCCGACAGGGACAGAGCTCCTACGAGCAGTACTTC.

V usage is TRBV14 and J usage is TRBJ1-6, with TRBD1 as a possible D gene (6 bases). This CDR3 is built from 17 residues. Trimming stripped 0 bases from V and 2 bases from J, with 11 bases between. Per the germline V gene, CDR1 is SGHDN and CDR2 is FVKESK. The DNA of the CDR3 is TGTGCCAGCAGCCAAGATTATCGACAGGCCTATAATTCACCCCTCCACTTT. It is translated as CASSQDYRQAYNSPLHF. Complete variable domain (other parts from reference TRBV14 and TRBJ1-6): EAGVTQFPSHSVIEKGQTVTLRCDPISGHDNLYWYRRVMGKEIKFLLHFVKESKQDESGMPNNRFLAERTGGTYSTLKVQPAELEDSGVYFCASSQDYRQAYNSPLHFGNGTRLTVT.

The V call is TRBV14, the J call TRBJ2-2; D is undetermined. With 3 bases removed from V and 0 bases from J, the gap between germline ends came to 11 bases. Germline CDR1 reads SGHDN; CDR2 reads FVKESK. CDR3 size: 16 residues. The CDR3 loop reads CASSHIEATNTGELFF. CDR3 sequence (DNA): TGTGCCAGCAGCCATATCGAGGCGACGAACACCGGGGAGCTGTTTTTT.

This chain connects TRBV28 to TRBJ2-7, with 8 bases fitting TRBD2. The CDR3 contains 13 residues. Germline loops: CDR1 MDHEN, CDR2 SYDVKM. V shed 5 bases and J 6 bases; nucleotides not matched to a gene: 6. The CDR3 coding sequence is TGTGCCAGCAGTCCCTCCCTAGCGGGCGAGCAGTACTTC. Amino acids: CASSPSLAGEQYF. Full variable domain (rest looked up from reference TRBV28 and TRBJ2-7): DVKVTQSSRYLVKRTGEKVFLECVQDMDHENMFWYRQDPGLGLRLIYFSYDVKMKEKGDIPEGYSVSREKKERFSLILESASTNQTSMYLCASSPSLAGEQYFGPGTRLTVT.